This passage covers 23 T cell receptor beta chains from one sample sequenced in a study of T cell repertoires in cytomegalovirus infection. These receptors are not linked to any known antigen. TCRdb ran MiXCR on the reads and lists one entry per CDR3 protein. In the table there are approximately 730,000 distinct CDR3 sequences, around 30% of which are singletons. Source: cultured PBMCs, taken from culture after CMV antigen stimulation. The receptors come from a human donor in good health (CMV status not recorded). Some clones in this sample may be carry-over from other donors' samples.

This clonotype came up a few times. The chain links TRBV6-2 or TRBV6-3 to TRBJ2-1; D uncertain. In germline, CDR1 is MNHEY, CDR2 SVGEGT. The CDR3 totals 15 residues. Trimming pared 2 bases from V and 7 bases from J, leaving 15 bases between. CDR3 nucleotides: TGTGCCAGCAGTTACCTGGTGGGCGCGGTAAATGAGCAGTTCTTC. As protein: CASSYLVGAVNEQFF.

CDR3 DNA: TGCGCCAGCAGCTCGGGACTTACGACTAATCAGCCCCAGCATTTT. It specifies CASSSGLTTNQPQHF. This sequence joins TRBV5-1 and TRBJ1-5, with a possible D match to TRBD1 (5 bases). With 3 bases removed from V and 4 bases from J, the gap between germline ends came to 14 bases. The CDR3 spans 15 residues. CDR1 is SGHRS and CDR2 is YFSETQ in the germline V gene.

This chain uses TRBV7-4 with TRBJ2-1; D gene ambiguous. This CDR3 region has 15 residues. Germline CDR1 is SGHVT and CDR2 is SQSDAQ. Trimming removed 1 base at V and 3 bases at J, with 10 bases between. The CDR3 reads CASSLGVGFYNEQFF. DNA of the CDR3: TGTGCCAGCAGCTTAGGCGTGGGGTTCTACAATGAGCAGTTCTTC.

V gene TRBV4-2 combines with J gene TRBJ2-3; D gene ambiguous. The V gene lost 4 bases and the J gene lost 2 bases, with 13 bases spanning the gap. Germline CDR1 reads LGHNA; CDR2 reads YNFKEQ. CDR3 length equals 15 residues. The CDR3, as DNA: TGTGCCAGCAGCCCAGGCTCATTGGTCACAGATACGCAGTATTTT. Translation: CASSPGSLVTDTQYF.

This rearrangement joins TRBV2 to TRBJ2-1; D unclear. CDR1 and CDR2 (germline): SNHLY, FYNNEI. The length of the CDR3 is 11 residues. V lost 6 bases to trimming and J lost 7 bases, with 7 bases between them. This CDR3 is CASRPVNEQFF. In DNA, the CDR3 is TGTGCCAGCAGACCTGTAAATGAGCAGTTCTTC.

This clonotype was detected a few times. The V gene is TRBV19, the J gene TRBJ1-2; D is unresolved. The CDR3 runs to 14 residues. Trimming left V 4 bases short and J 7 bases short, with 16 bases between. Germline V gives CDR1 LNHDA, CDR2 SQIVND (reference sequence). In nucleotides, the CDR3 is TGTGCCAGTAGTAATGAAGAAATCCGGCGTGGCTACACCTTC. Translated, it gives CASSNEEIRRGYTF.

The rearrangement uses TRBV5-4 and TRBJ2-1; D gene ambiguous. V was clipped by 3 bases and J by 0 bases, with 4 bases between them. Germline loops: CDR1 SGHNT, CDR2 YYREEE (reference sequence). This CDR3 is 13 amino acids long. CDR3 nucleotide sequence: TGTGCCAGCAGCTGGCCCTCCTACAATGAGCAGTTCTTC. Translating it yields CASSWPSYNEQFF. Filled out from reference TRBV5-4 and TRBJ2-1, the complete variable domain reads ETGVTQSPTHLIKTRGQQVTLRCSSQSGHNTVSWYQQALGQGPQFIFQYYREEENGRGNFPPRFSGLQFPNYSSELNVNALELDDSALYLCASSWPSYNEQFFGPGTRLTVL.

Many counts were recorded for this clonotype. The genes are TRBV7-2 and TRBJ2-7; TRBD2 matches 9 bases. The junction had 5 bases not matched to a gene; V was cut back by 6 bases and J by 5 bases. Germline CDR1 and CDR2: SGHTA and FQGNSA. This CDR3 contains 13 residues. This CDR3 is CASRGASGNEQYF. The CDR3 DNA reads as TGTGCCAGCAGGGGAGCTAGCGGGAACGAGCAGTACTTC.

A few counts support this clonotype. The chain uses TRBV19 and TRBJ1-4; 8 bases are shared with TRBD1. J was trimmed by 8 bases and V by 5 bases; bases with no gene match: 13. Per germline, CDR1 LNHDA and CDR2 SQIVND (reference sequence). The CDR3 runs 16 residues. CDR3 amino acids: CASSARPGGAWEKLFF. The CDR3 DNA sequence: TGTGCCAGTAGTGCCCGACCAGGGGGCGCTTGGGAAAAACTGTTTTTT.

Here the CDR3 reads CSAKRGLSTEAFF. The CDR3 region has the DNA TGCAGTGCAAAAAGGGGACTGAGCACTGAAGCTTTCTTT. J is TRBJ1-1 and V is TRBV20-1; possible D gene TRBD1, 5 bases. Trimming removed 6 bases at V and 4 bases at J, with 15 bases between. The V gene's germline CDR1 is DFQATT and CDR2 SNEGSKA (reference sequence). This CDR3 is built from 13 residues.

As DNA, the CDR3 is TGCGCCAGCAGCCAAGAAAAGGCTTACGAGCAGTACTTC. Protein sequence: CASSQEKAYEQYF. V usage is TRBV4-1 and J usage is TRBJ2-7; no clear D gene. The CDR3 extends over 13 amino acids. Germline assignment: CDR1 MGHRA and CDR2 YSYEKL. Trimming took 0 bases from V and 4 from J, leaving 7 bases between them.

The chain is built from TRBV5-1 and TRBJ2-1; D might be TRBD2 (6 bases). Deletions cut 4 bases from V and 0 bases from J, with 17 bases between. This CDR3 is built from 17 residues. The V gene's germline CDR1 is SGHRS and CDR2 YFSETQ. CDR3 sequence reads: CASSTGRGVSSYNEQFF. The CDR3 DNA is TGCGCCAGCAGCACTGGTCGCGGGGTGAGCTCCTACAATGAGCAGTTCTTC.

This clonotype has a handful of counts. This sequence joins TRBV7-9 and TRBJ1-5; TRBD1 matches 8 bases. Germline lookup yields CDR1 SEHNR and CDR2 FQNEAQ (reference sequence). V was clipped by 5 bases and J by 2 bases; unmatched bases: 5. This CDR3 contains 15 residues. For the CDR3, the DNA is TGTGCCAGCAGCCCCGGACAGGGCGGCAATCAGCCCCAGCATTTT. Protein product: CASSPGQGGNQPQHF.

The V gene is TRBV7-2, the J gene TRBJ2-7, with 12 bases fitting TRBD1. Germline assignment: CDR1 SGHTA and CDR2 FQGNSA. Trimming took 0 bases from V and 6 from J; bases not matched to a gene: 6. The CDR3 has 16 residues. This CDR3 is CASSLAGTGGLSEQYF. The CDR3 nucleotides read TGTGCCAGCAGCTTAGCAGGGACAGGGGGCTTAAGCGAGCAGTACTTC.

This clonotype appeared a few times. This rearrangement joins TRBV7-6 to TRBJ1-2, with TRBD1 as a possible D gene (5 bases). Trimming took off 10 bases at V and 3 bases at J, with 12 bases between the two ends. Germline V lookup: CDR1 SGHVS, CDR2 FNYEAQ. The CDR3 has 12 amino acids. The CDR3 sequence: CATSLGDYGYTF. The CDR3, as DNA: TGTGCCACCTCTTTGGGGGACTATGGCTACACCTTC.

In this sample, this clonotype turned up a few times. V gene TRBV6-5 combines with J gene TRBJ2-3; D might be TRBD1 or TRBD2, each matching 5 bases. The CDR3 length is 17 residues. The ends were cut back, 5 bases at V and 6 bases at J, with 24 bases in the middle. The germline gives CDR1 MNHEY, CDR2 SVGAGI. This CDR3 reads CASSLPAVTGAEDTQYF. CDR3 DNA sequence: TGTGCCAGCAGTCTGCCAGCAGTTACCGGGGCGGAGGATACGCAGTATTTT.

The chain uses TRBV27 and TRBJ1-6; 10 bases line up with TRBD1. Trimming at V came to 5 bases and at J to 10 bases, leaving 14 bases not matched to a gene. Germline V gives CDR1 MNHEY, CDR2 SMNVEV (reference sequence). The CDR3 loop spans 17 amino acids. The CDR3, as DNA: TGTGCCAGCAGTCAAGTCCGGGACAGGGGATTGAGATCACCCCTCCACTTT. Translating gives CASSQVRDRGLRSPLHF.

This clonotype was seen a handful of times. The rearrangement joins TRBV2 to TRBJ2-3; D might be TRBD2 (6 bases). Germline V CDR1 and CDR2: SNHLY, FYNNEI. The CDR3 sequence is 18 residues long. The V and J ends lost 5 bases and 2 bases respectively, with 23 bases between them. The CDR3 loop is CASSYSLGSGTLTDTQYF. The CDR3 DNA reads as TGTGCCAGCAGTTACTCACTGGGTAGCGGAACCCTCACAGATACGCAGTATTTT.

The chain joins TRBV20-1 to TRBJ2-5; D is undetermined. V was cut by 3 bases and J by 1 base, with 12 bases left in between. The germline V gene has CDR1 DFQATT and CDR2 SNEGSKA (reference sequence). The CDR3 has 14 amino acids. CDR3 loop: CSARPLAAQETQYF. As DNA, the CDR3 is TGCAGTGCTAGGCCCCTGGCGGCCCAAGAGACCCAGTACTTC.

The genes are TRBV11-2 and TRBJ2-2; 7 bases map to TRBD2. In germline, CDR1 is SGHAT, CDR2 FQNNGV. V was clipped by 4 bases and J by 4 bases; unmatched bases: 9. CDR3 length equals 16 residues. CDR3 DNA: TGTGCCAGCAGCTCTGGCGGGGGTCGGGGCACCGGGGAGCTGTTTTTT. This sequence encodes CASSSGGGRGTGELFF.

The gene calls are TRBV6-5 and TRBJ1-6; TRBD1 might be the D (5 bases). Trimming removed 5 bases from V and 7 bases from J, with 12 bases in between. In germline, CDR1 is MNHEY, CDR2 SVGAGI. The CDR3 covers 14 residues. The CDR3 sequence: CASSNRGQNSPLHF. The CDR3 DNA is TGTGCCAGCAGTAACCGGGGCCAAAATTCACCCCTCCACTTT.

V gene TRBV20-1 combines with J gene TRBJ2-5; TRBD2 matches 10 bases. The CDR3 contains 16 residues. Germline V gene sequence: CDR1 DFQATT, CDR2 SNEGSKA (reference sequence). V trimming: 3 bases; J trimming: 4 bases; junction bases outside the gene matches: 11. The CDR3 is CSASFLSGTSVETQYF. In DNA, the CDR3 is TGCAGTGCTAGCTTCTTATCCGGGACTAGCGTAGAGACCCAGTACTTC.

This clonotype has more than one count but fewer than ten. The chain uses TRBV28 and TRBJ2-7; tentatively, D is TRBD1 or TRBD2 (5 bases each). The length of the CDR3 is 13 residues. The germline gives CDR1 MDHEN, CDR2 SYDVKM. With 6 bases removed from V and 2 bases from J, the gap between germline ends came to 11 bases. CDR3 nucleotides: TGTGCCAGCAGGGGGACGGTAACCTACGAGCAGTACTTC. Its translation: CASRGTVTYEQYF. Variable domain in full (rest from reference TRBV28 and TRBJ2-7): DVKVTQSSRYLVKRTGEKVFLECVQDMDHENMFWYRQDPGLGLRLIYFSYDVKMKEKGDIPEGYSVSREKKERFSLILESASTNQTSMYLCASRGTVTYEQYFGPGTRLTVT.